The 21 T cell receptor beta chains given below trace back to one sample, sequenced in a study of blood T cell repertoires in COVID-19. Clones were read by immunoSEQ multiplex PCR, and TCRdb kept only the in-frame ones, dropping some. The sample includes about 85,000 clones, around 90% of them seen just once. Sequenced: peripheral blood. All receptors derive from a human donor with active COVID-19. The donor label of this sample is uncertain.

This clone was seen only a few times. The J gene is TRBJ1-4, the V gene TRBV7-9, with 8 bases aligning to TRBD1. Trimming cost V 5 bases and J 7 bases; bases outside gene matches: 9. The CDR3 length is 15 residues. CDR1 SEHNR and CDR2 FQNEAQ come from the germline V gene (reference sequence). The CDR3 nucleotides read TGTGCCAGCAGCAAATCAGGGGGCAACGGTGAAAAACTGTTTTTT. The encoded protein is CASSKSGGNGEKLFF.

V gene TRBV19 combines with J gene TRBJ1-2; TRBD1 matches 7 bases. The junction had 4 bases not matched to a gene; V was cut back by 4 bases and J by 5 bases. CDR3 size: 13 residues. Germline loops: CDR1 LNHDA, CDR2 SQIVND (reference sequence). CDR3 DNA: TGTGCCAGTAGTACTCGACAGGGTTATGGCTACACCTTC. It translates to CASSTRQGYGYTF.

This chain links TRBV9 with TRBJ2-5, with D possibly being TRBD1 (6 bases). The CDR3 covers 14 residues. Germline V CDR1 and CDR2: SGDLS, YYNGEE. Trimming removed 2 bases at V and 1 base at J, with 9 bases between. The CDR3 DNA reads TGTGCCAGCAGCGTGGACAGTAGCCAAGAGACCCAGTACTTC. Translation gives CASSVDSSQETQYF. Using reference TRBV9 and TRBJ2-5 for the parts outside the CDR3, the full variable domain is DSGVTQTPKHLITATGQRVTLRCSPRSGDLSVYWYQQSLDQGLQFLIQYYNGEERAKGNILERFSAQQFPDLHSELNLSSLELGDSALYFCASSVDSSQETQYFGPGTRLLVL.

The rearrangement uses TRBV27 and TRBJ2-3, with TRBD2 identical over 8 bases. The J segment lost 2 bases and the V segment lost 4 bases, leaving 8 bases of the junction unmatched. This CDR3 is built from 16 residues. Germline-derived CDR1 and CDR2 are MNHEY and SMNVEV (reference sequence). CDR3 DNA: TGTGCCAGCAGTTCCCCCCTAGCGGGCTACACAGATACGCAGTATTTT. It yields the protein CASSSPLAGYTDTQYF.

The genes are TRBV9 and TRBJ2-2; 7 nucleotides line up with TRBD1. CDR3 length equals 15 residues. The germline gives CDR1 SGDLS, CDR2 YYNGEE. V lost 2 bases to trimming and J lost 4 bases; unmatched junction nucleotides: 5. DNA for the CDR3: TGTGCCAGCAGCGTTACCTCAGGGGGCACCGGGGAGCTGTTTTTT. As protein: CASSVTSGGTGELFF. The variable domain in full, with the rest retrieved from reference TRBV9 and TRBJ2-2, is DSGVTQTPKHLITATGQRVTLRCSPRSGDLSVYWYQQSLDQGLQFLIQYYNGEERAKGNILERFSAQQFPDLHSELNLSSLELGDSALYFCASSVTSGGTGELFFGEGSRLTVL.

The chain links TRBV9 to TRBJ2-7; possible D gene TRBD1, 6 bases. Trimming took 4 bases from V and 3 from J, leaving 17 bases between them. CDR1 is SGDLS and CDR2 is YYNGEE in the germline V gene. The CDR3 contains 15 residues. The CDR3: CASSLSGTPYYEQYF. The DNA of the CDR3 is TGTGCCAGCAGCCTATCCGGGACACCGTACTACGAGCAGTACTTC.

The chain is built from TRBV7-8 and TRBJ1-2, with 9 bases aligning to TRBD1. CDR1 is SGHVS and CDR2 is FQNEAQ in the germline V gene. The CDR3 consists of 15 residues. The J segment lost 5 bases and the V segment lost 2 bases, leaving 6 bases of the junction unmatched. Written as DNA, the CDR3 is TGTGCCAGCAGCTTACGATCCGGGACAGGGTATGGCTACACCTTC. This codes for CASSLRSGTGYGYTF.

V usage is TRBV28 and J usage is TRBJ1-2; D is unresolved. The CDR3 is 14 residues long. Germline CDR1 is MDHEN and CDR2 is SYDVKM. With 6 bases removed from V and 2 bases from J, the gap between germline ends came to 13 bases. CDR3 DNA sequence: TGTGCCAGCAGATTGAGCCCAGGAAACTATGGCTACACCTTC. Translated: CASRLSPGNYGYTF.

V is TRBV7-9 and J is TRBJ2-7; TRBD2 agrees at 7 bases. The length of the CDR3 is 17 residues. J was trimmed by 4 bases and V by 5 bases; bases with no gene match: 17. Looked up from germline, CDR1 is SEHNR and CDR2 is FQNEAQ (reference sequence). The CDR3 sequence: CASSATPILADNYEQYF. CDR3 DNA sequence: TGTGCCAGCAGCGCCACCCCAATTCTAGCGGATAATTACGAGCAGTACTTC.

This CDR3 is CASSQDNFQETQYF. In DNA, the CDR3 is TGCGCCAGCAGCCAAGACAACTTTCAAGAGACCCAGTACTTC. This chain links TRBV4-1 with TRBJ2-5; no firm D call. Germline V gene lookup returns CDR1 MGHRA and CDR2 YSYEKL. The CDR3 totals 14 residues. The germline V and J ends were trimmed by 0 bases and 2 bases, with 7 bases remaining between them.

This clone was seen once. V is TRBV11-1 and J is TRBJ2-1; D call uncertain. V was cut by 2 bases and J by 6 bases, with 11 bases left in between. The CDR3 has 14 amino acids. Germline CDR1 and CDR2: SGHAT and FQDESV (reference sequence). The chain's CDR3 is CASSLLLSPNEQFF. The CDR3 nucleotides read TGTGCCAGCAGCTTACTTCTCAGTCCCAATGAGCAGTTCTTC.

The chain combines TRBV9 with TRBJ2-7; 7 nucleotides agree with TRBD1. The CDR3 runs to 13 residues. Losses at the gene ends were 4 bases for V and 4 bases for J; bases not matched to a gene: 5. Germline-derived CDR1 and CDR2 are SGDLS and YYNGEE. The CDR3 region is CASSQGQIYEQYF. For the CDR3, the DNA is TGTGCCAGCAGCCAGGGACAGATATACGAGCAGTACTTC. The whole variable domain, filled in from reference TRBV9 and TRBJ2-7, reads DSGVTQTPKHLITATGQRVTLRCSPRSGDLSVYWYQQSLDQGLQFLIQYYNGEERAKGNILERFSAQQFPDLHSELNLSSLELGDSALYFCASSQGQIYEQYFGPGTRLTVT.

The rearrangement uses TRBV19 and TRBJ1-1, with 9 bases matching TRBD1. Germline V gene data show CDR1 as LNHDA and CDR2 as SQIVND (reference sequence). Trimming cost V 4 bases and J 5 bases; bases outside gene matches: 11. The CDR3 length is 16 residues. CDR3 amino acids: CASSTQGQGLGTEAFF. The CDR3 DNA reads as TGTGCCAGTAGTACACAGGGACAGGGCTTGGGAACTGAAGCTTTCTTT.

This chain links TRBV9 with TRBJ2-7; 7 bases are a match to TRBD2. The V gene's germline CDR1 is SGDLS and CDR2 YYNGEE. This CDR3 spans 14 amino acids. The V gene end was trimmed by 0 bases and the J gene end by 3 bases; junction bases not matched to a gene: 3. The chain's CDR3 is CASSVGASGYEQYF. The CDR3 coding sequence is TGTGCCAGCAGCGTAGGGGCTAGCGGCTACGAGCAGTACTTC.

The chain combines TRBV5-1 with TRBJ1-2; D is unresolved. Germline V lookup: CDR1 SGHRS, CDR2 YFSETQ. Between the trimmed V and J ends, which lost 3 bases and 4 bases, there was a span of 13 bases. The CDR3 is 14 amino acids. The CDR3 region is CASSSALEPYGYTF. The CDR3 bases are TGCGCCAGCAGCTCCGCATTAGAGCCCTATGGCTACACCTTC.

This clone appeared once. The genes are TRBV18 and TRBJ2-7; 9 bases are shared with TRBD1. J gave up 3 bases and V 3 bases, and 9 bases lay outside the gene matches. The germline V gene has CDR1 KGHSH and CDR2 LQKENI. The CDR3 is 16 residues long. CDR3 sequence (DNA): TGTGCCAGCTCACCTTTAGGAGGGGACAGGGACTACGAGCAGTACTTC. This encodes CASSPLGGDRDYEQYF.

The chain carries TRBV6-5 and TRBJ1-1; 9 nucleotides line up with TRBD1. After removal of 0 bases from V and 12 bases from J, the junction contained 5 bases not matched to a gene. The germline gives CDR1 MNHEY, CDR2 SVGAGI. This CDR3 has 13 residues. Here the CDR3 reads CASSYSGQGTTFF. CDR3 nucleotides: TGTGCCAGCAGTTACTCGGGACAGGGTACGACTTTCTTT.

V usage is TRBV19 and J usage is TRBJ1-5, with D uncertain. V lost 4 bases and J 6 bases, leaving 10 bases between the germline ends. This CDR3 contains 13 residues. Germline V gene lookup returns CDR1 LNHDA and CDR2 SQIVND (reference sequence). This chain's CDR3 is CASSTRESQPQHF. The CDR3 nucleotides are TGTGCCAGTAGTACGAGGGAGAGTCAGCCCCAGCATTTT.

The rearrangement uses TRBV18 and TRBJ2-1, with a weak D call TRBD2 (6 bases). V was cut by 3 bases and J by 6 bases, with 24 bases left in between. CDR1 and CDR2 (germline): KGHSH, LQKENI. The CDR3 is 18 residues long. CDR3 nucleotides: TGTGCCAGCTCACCGACCGACCCTTACCGGGACTTAAGCAATGAGCAGTTCTTC. Translation gives CASSPTDPYRDLSNEQFF.

The chain has TRBV14 and TRBJ2-5; 7 bases agree with TRBD1. The CDR3 contains 15 residues. Germline V lookup: CDR1 SGHDN, CDR2 FVKESK. The V segment lost 1 base and the J segment 3 bases; nucleotides outside the gene matches: 5. CDR3: CASSQVGTDKETQYF. CDR3 bases: TGTGCCAGCAGCCAAGTGGGGACAGATAAAGAGACCCAGTACTTC.

The chain is built from TRBV6-2 or TRBV6-3 and TRBJ2-1, with TRBD2 matching over 14 bases. Germline V CDR1 and CDR2: MNHEY, SVGEGT. The CDR3 has 20 residues. V lost 2 bases, J lost 6 bases, and 15 bases stayed unmatched. The CDR3 here is CASSYRFDQRTSGGFNEQFF. The CDR3 nucleotides are TGTGCCAGCAGTTACCGCTTCGACCAACGGACTAGCGGGGGGTTCAATGAGCAGTTCTTC.